Listed below are T cell receptor beta chains from one sample, sequenced in a study of T cell responses to AZD1222 COVID-19 vaccine. TCRdb's table, derived via immunoSEQ multiplex PCR, lists solely in-frame clones and lacks some. The sample has 100,000 to 150,000 clones; 89% are singletons. The specimen comprised peripheral blood, sampled on day 0 of AZD1222 vaccination. The receptor source for this set is an adult in good health. Both conserved end residues are trimmed from each CDR3. A D gene is named only where the DNA matches it firmly. Clone size is stated in some rows and not others, as once, few, many or a class when expanded.

J gene | V gene | clone size | D gene | CDR3 protein
TRBJ1-6 | TRBV28 | . | . | ASSLFREYSPLH
TRBJ2-3 | TRBV27 | . | TRBD1 | ATEVLSGTGSDTQY
TRBJ2-7 | TRBV27 | once | TRBD1 | ASSWDSSYEQY
TRBJ2-1 | TRBV5-1 | once | TRBD2 | ASSLATTSESSYNEQF
TRBJ1-1 | TRBV7-8 | . | TRBD1 | ASSLGAGGWNTEAF
TRBJ2-3 | TRBV7-9 | . | . | ASSPGGFGVSTDTQY
TRBJ1-5 | TRBV19 | . | . | ASSIGIGLTGPQH
TRBJ2-1 | TRBV9 | . | . | ASSVDYGTAAYNEQF
TRBJ2-7 | TRBV4-1 | once | . | ASSQTPGQYYEQY
TRBJ2-1 | TRBV29-1 | . | TRBD2 | SVDGYGLAGNEQF
TRBJ2-1 | TRBV10-1 | . | TRBD2 | ASSPSGGINEQF
TRBJ2-1 | TRBV6-4 | . | TRBD2 | ASSDTSGSGSEQF
TRBJ1-1 | TRBV7-9 | . | . | ASSLRTQGVRSTEAF
TRBJ1-1 | TRBV7-9 | . | TRBD1 | ASRDRSTEAF
TRBJ2-3 | TRBV5-1 | . | . | ASSSGASDTQY
TRBJ1-1 | TRBV7-8 | . | . | ASSRTGRNTEAF
TRBJ2-1 | TRBV7-2 | . | . | ASSLAGLPNEQF
TRBJ2-7 | TRBV6-2/TRBV6-3 | . | TRBD1 | ASSSDRVFEQY
TRBJ2-7 | TRBV11-2 | . | TRBD1 | ASSDSGTVSYEQY
TRBJ2-5 | TRBV7-3 | . | TRBD2 | ASSSTSGSFETQY
TRBJ1-1 | TRBV19 | once | TRBD1 | ASSVWTGGPSVEAF
TRBJ1-2 | TRBV27 | . | . | ASSLSKGNYGYT
TRBJ2-7 | TRBV30 | . | TRBD1 | AGDRVGSEQY
TRBJ1-1 | TRBV6-5 | few | . | ASSYLMNTEAF
TRBJ2-2 | TRBV6-5 | . | TRBD2 | ASTTGTRGTGELF
TRBJ1-2 | TRBV5-1 | once | . | ASSLESGRNGYT
TRBJ1-1 | TRBV24-1 | once | . | ATSDPNTEAF
TRBJ2-7 | TRBV6-5 | many | TRBD2 | ASSEASGSSYEQY
TRBJ2-1 | TRBV19 | . | TRBD2 | ASSIGTSGYNSYNEQF
TRBJ2-7 | TRBV4-3 | . | . | ASSQDSGGPYELQY
TRBJ1-4 | TRBV18 | once | . | ASSPTLDNYEKLF
TRBJ1-5 | TRBV30 | . | . | AWSRAGSWQPQH
TRBJ1-2 | TRBV28 | . | TRBD1 | ASSLFVEGATGYT
TRBJ2-2 | TRBV19 | . | TRBD1 | ASKAQTGGTGELF
TRBJ1-1 | TRBV10-3 | . | TRBD1 | AISLQGATNTEAF
TRBJ1-3 | TRBV6-2/TRBV6-3 | few | . | ASSYRPARDTIY
TRBJ2-3 | TRBV7-2 | . | . | ASSFYRAAVTQY
TRBJ1-6 | TRBV19 | . | . | ASSIGGGDSPLH
TRBJ1-1 | TRBV2 | . | . | ASSEGDGNTEAF
TRBJ2-2 | TRBV6-2/TRBV6-3 | . | TRBD2 | ASSWTSGNTGELF
TRBJ2-7 | TRBV15 | . | . | ATSRDWSPLSRSYEQY
TRBJ1-6 | TRBV18 | . | . | ASSPLAGADNSPLH
TRBJ2-3 | TRBV25-1 | . | . | ATCYPLPGLFTDTQY
TRBJ2-7 | TRBV10-3 | . | TRBD2 | AIPQPPGTDGGGISEQY
TRBJ2-1 | TRBV19 | once | TRBD2 | ASSIAIGLAGYNEQF
TRBJ2-7 | TRBV6-1 | . | . | ASSESWMAAGFYEQY
TRBJ2-5 | TRBV19 | . | . | ASSIAPLSTRETQY
TRBJ2-3 | TRBV5-1 | once | . | ASSLEGGTDTQY
TRBJ2-1 | TRBV28 | . | . | ASSPTGRRAYNEQF
TRBJ1-5 | TRBV19 | few | . | ASSIEGEPNDSNQPQH
TRBJ2-7 | TRBV28 | . | . | ASSSQVDSDHEQY
TRBJ2-7 | TRBV19 | . | TRBD1 | ASSIRQGSNEQY
TRBJ1-5 | TRBV7-8 | . | . | ASSEKRMGDRYQPQH